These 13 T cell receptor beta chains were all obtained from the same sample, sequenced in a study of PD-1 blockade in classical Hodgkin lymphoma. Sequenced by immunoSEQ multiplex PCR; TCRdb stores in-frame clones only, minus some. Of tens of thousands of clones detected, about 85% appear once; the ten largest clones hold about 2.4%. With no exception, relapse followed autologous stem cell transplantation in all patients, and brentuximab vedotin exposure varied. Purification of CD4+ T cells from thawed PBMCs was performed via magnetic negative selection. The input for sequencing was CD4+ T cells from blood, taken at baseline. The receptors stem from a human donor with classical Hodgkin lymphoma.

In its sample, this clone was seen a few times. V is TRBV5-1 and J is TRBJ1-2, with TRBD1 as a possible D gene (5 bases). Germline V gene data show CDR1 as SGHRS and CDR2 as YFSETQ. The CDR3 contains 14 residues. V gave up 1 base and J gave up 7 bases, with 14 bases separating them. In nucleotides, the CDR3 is TGCGCCAGCAGCTTGACCAGGGACGCGTTTGGCTACACCTTC. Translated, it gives CASSLTRDAFGYTF.

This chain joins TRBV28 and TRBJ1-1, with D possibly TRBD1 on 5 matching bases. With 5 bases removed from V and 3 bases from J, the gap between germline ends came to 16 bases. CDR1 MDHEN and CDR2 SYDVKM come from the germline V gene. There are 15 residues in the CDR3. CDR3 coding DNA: TGTGCCAGCAGTCCAGGCACCCCGGGGGACACTGAAGCTTTCTTT. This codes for CASSPGTPGDTEAFF.

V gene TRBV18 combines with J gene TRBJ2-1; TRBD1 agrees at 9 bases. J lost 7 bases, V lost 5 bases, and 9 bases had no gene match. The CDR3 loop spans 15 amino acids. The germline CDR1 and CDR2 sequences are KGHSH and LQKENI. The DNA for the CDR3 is TGTGCCAGCTCAACCTCCGGGACAGGGATTAATGAGCAGTTCTTC. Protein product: CASSTSGTGINEQFF.

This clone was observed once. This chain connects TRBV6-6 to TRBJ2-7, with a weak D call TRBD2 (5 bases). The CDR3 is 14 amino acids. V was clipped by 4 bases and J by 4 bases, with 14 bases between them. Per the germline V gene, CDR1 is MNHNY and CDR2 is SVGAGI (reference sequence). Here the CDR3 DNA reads TGTGCCAGCAGTTCCCCGGGATTGGAGTACGAGCAGTACTTC. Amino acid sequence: CASSSPGLEYEQYF.

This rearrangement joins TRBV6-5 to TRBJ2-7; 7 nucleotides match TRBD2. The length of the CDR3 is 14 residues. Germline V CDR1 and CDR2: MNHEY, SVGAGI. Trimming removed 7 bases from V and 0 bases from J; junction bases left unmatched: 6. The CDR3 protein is CASKEGGDSYEQYF. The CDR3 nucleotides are TGTGCCAGCAAAGAGGGAGGGGACTCCTACGAGCAGTACTTC.

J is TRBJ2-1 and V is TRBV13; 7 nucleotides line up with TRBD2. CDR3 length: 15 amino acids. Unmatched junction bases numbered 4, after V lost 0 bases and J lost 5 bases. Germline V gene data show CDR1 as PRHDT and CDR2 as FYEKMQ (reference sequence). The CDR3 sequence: CASSLGLATNNEQFF. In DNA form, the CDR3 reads TGTGCCAGCAGCTTAGGACTAGCGACGAACAATGAGCAGTTCTTC.

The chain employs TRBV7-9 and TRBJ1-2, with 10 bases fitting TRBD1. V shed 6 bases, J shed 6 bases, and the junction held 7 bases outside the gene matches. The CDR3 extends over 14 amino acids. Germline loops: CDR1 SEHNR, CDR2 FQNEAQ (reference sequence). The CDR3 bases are TGTGCCAGCAGACATGGACAGGGGGTCGATGGCTACACCTTC. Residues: CASRHGQGVDGYTF.

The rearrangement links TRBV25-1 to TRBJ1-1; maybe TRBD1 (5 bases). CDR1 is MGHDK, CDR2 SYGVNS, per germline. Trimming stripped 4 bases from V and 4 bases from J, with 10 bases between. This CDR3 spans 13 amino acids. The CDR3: CASSGPDITEAFF. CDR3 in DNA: TGTGCCAGCAGTGGCCCGGACATCACTGAAGCTTTCTTT.

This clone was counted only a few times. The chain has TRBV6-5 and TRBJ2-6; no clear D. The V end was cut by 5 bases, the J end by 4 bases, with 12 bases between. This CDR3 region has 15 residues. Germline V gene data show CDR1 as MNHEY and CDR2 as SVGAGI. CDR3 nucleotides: TGTGCCAGCAGTCAACGACACGGAGGGGCCAACGTCCTGACTTTC. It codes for CASSQRHGGANVLTF.

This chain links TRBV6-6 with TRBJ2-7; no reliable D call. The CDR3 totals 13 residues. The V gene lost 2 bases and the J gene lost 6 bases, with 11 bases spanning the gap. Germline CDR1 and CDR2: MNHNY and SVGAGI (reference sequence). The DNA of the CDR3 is TGTGCCAGCAGTTACGCGGAGTTCTTCGAGCAGTACTTC. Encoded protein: CASSYAEFFEQYF.

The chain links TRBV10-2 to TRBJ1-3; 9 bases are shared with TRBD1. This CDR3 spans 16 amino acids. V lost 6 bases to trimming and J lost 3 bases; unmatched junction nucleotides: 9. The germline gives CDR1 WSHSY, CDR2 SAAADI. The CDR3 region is CASSGKTGGNGNTIYF. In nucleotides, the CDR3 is TGCGCCAGCAGCGGGAAGACAGGGGGGAATGGAAACACCATATATTTT.

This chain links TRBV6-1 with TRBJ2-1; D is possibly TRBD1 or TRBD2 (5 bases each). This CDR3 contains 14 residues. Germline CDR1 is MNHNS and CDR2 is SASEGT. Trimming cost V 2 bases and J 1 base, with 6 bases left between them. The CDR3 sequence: CASSEWGSYNEQFF. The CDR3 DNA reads TGTGCCAGCAGTGAATGGGGGTCCTACAATGAGCAGTTCTTC.

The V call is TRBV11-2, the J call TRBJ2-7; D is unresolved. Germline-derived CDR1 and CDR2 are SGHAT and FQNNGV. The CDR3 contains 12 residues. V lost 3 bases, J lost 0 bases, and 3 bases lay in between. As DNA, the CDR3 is TGTGCCAGCAGCTTGGACTCCTACGAGCAGTACTTC. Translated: CASSLDSYEQYF.